Below, 21 T cell receptor beta chains from the same sample are listed, as sequenced in a study of early T cells in non-severe SARS-CoV-2 infection. TCRdb re-called the 5' RACE reads through MiXCR, storing one row per CDR3 protein. The table has about 80,000 distinct CDR3 sequences, over 4% seen once. Sequences were derived from whole blood, sampled at baseline. Receptor source: an adult who was a healthcare worker with PCR-confirmed SARS-CoV-2 infection or an uninfected control (not recorded which).

Here the CDR3 DNA reads TGTGCCAGCAGCCCCCAGGGGGCGCAAAGCACTGAAGCTTTCTTT. This sequence encodes CASSPQGAQSTEAFF. This sequence joins TRBV7-8 and TRBJ1-1; 8 bases align to TRBD1. CDR1 and CDR2 (germline): SGHVS, FQNEAQ. V gave up 5 bases and J gave up 4 bases; unmatched junction bases: 9. The CDR3 has 15 amino acids.

This clonotype showed up just a few times. The chain employs TRBV4-1 and TRBJ2-3, with D hard to call. Trimming shortened V by 0 bases and J by 5 bases, and 6 bases separated the two germline ends. The V gene's germline CDR1 is MGHRA and CDR2 YSYEKL. The CDR3 spans 13 residues. The CDR3 DNA sequence: TGCGCCAGCAGCCAAGATCGATTAGATACGCAGTATTTT. It is translated as CASSQDRLDTQYF.

The sample holds many counts of this clonotype. The gene calls are TRBV7-6 and TRBJ2-2; D uncertain. The germline CDR1 and CDR2 sequences are SGHVS and FNYEAQ. The CDR3 is made up of 16 amino acids. Trimming left V 4 bases short and J 0 bases short, with 12 bases between. The CDR3 region is CASSSFSTSNTGELFF. The CDR3 DNA sequence: TGTGCCAGCAGCTCCTTTTCTACTTCGAACACCGGGGAGCTGTTTTTT.

This clonotype was found a few times. The CDR3 sequence: CASSPGDSPYEQYF. CDR3 nucleotide sequence: TGCGCCAGCAGCCCTGGGGACTCTCCCTACGAGCAGTACTTC. The chain carries TRBV5-1 and TRBJ2-7; a possible D gene is TRBD2 (6 bases). Germline CDR1 and CDR2: SGHRS and YFSETQ. V gave up 4 bases and J gave up 2 bases, with 13 bases separating them. This CDR3 is 14 amino acids long.

This clonotype came up a few times. The CDR3 bases are TGTGCCAGCAGCTTAGGGCTACAGGGGGCGCGTGAAAAACTGTTTTTT. Protein: CASSLGLQGAREKLFF. The V call is TRBV11-2, the J call TRBJ1-4; 9 bases align to TRBD1. CDR1 is SGHAT and CDR2 is FQNNGV in the germline V gene. The V segment lost 1 base and the J segment 7 bases; nucleotides outside the gene matches: 7. The length of the CDR3 is 16 residues.

This clonotype was picked up many times. The rearrangement uses TRBV6-5 and TRBJ1-2, with D perhaps matching TRBD1 (6 bases). Deletions cut 6 bases from V and 8 bases from J, with 19 bases between. Germline loops: CDR1 MNHEY, CDR2 SVGAGI. The CDR3 extends over 14 amino acids. The CDR3 loop is CASSPAAGEVGYTF. In DNA form, the CDR3 reads TGTGCCAGCAGCCCCGCGGCAGGGGAAGTCGGCTACACCTTC.

There are many counts of this clonotype. CDR3 coding DNA: TGTGCCAGCAGCCGCGTGAGCCAAGGGGCGAGTGAGCAGTTCTTC. Translated, it gives CASSRVSQGASEQFF. The chain is built from TRBV6-5 and TRBJ2-1; D might be TRBD1 (5 bases). Germline loops: CDR1 MNHEY, CDR2 SVGAGI. This CDR3 is built from 15 residues. V was trimmed by 6 bases and J by 9 bases, leaving 21 bases between them.

There are a few counts of this clonotype. The chain links TRBV7-7 to TRBJ2-1, with 7 bases identical to TRBD2. V shed 5 bases and J 4 bases; nucleotides not matched to a gene: 5. Germline V gene data show CDR1 as SSHAT and CDR2 as FNYEAQ (reference sequence). The CDR3 is 14 residues long. CDR3 residues: CASSGGEKYNEQFF. The CDR3 nucleotides read TGTGCCAGCAGCGGGGGGGAAAAATACAATGAGCAGTTCTTC.

This clonotype showed up many times. The CDR3 DNA reads TGTGCCACCAGCAGAGATTATCCACAGAACGAGCAGTACTTC. Translating gives CATSRDYPQNEQYF. The chain combines TRBV15 with TRBJ2-7; unclear D gene. The CDR3 runs 14 residues. Per germline, CDR1 LNHNV and CDR2 YYDKDF (reference sequence). The ends were cut back, 0 bases at V and 5 bases at J, with 11 bases in the middle.

This clonotype came up many times. This chain uses TRBV20-1 with TRBJ1-4; 9 bases match TRBD1. CDR1 and CDR2 from the germline V gene are DFQATT and SNEGSKA (reference sequence). Trimming cost V 7 bases and J 4 bases; bases outside gene matches: 7. This CDR3 has 14 amino acids. The CDR3 reads CSGSMGQGNEKLFF. CDR3 nucleotides: TGCAGTGGGTCAATGGGACAGGGTAATGAAAAACTGTTTTTT.

This clonotype occurred a few times. The V and J genes are TRBV4-1 and TRBJ1-2; D is possibly TRBD1 (5 bases). The CDR3 totals 19 residues. Trimming took 4 bases from V and 5 from J, leaving 29 bases between them. Germline CDR1 is MGHRA and CDR2 is YSYEKL. The CDR3 loop reads CASSRSTGARRPGQYGYTF. The CDR3 coding sequence is TGCGCCAGCAGCCGCTCAACTGGGGCGAGGCGGCCGGGTCAGTATGGCTACACCTTC.

This clonotype was detected many times. The chain joins TRBV12-3 or TRBV12-4 to TRBJ2-7; no definite D call. Trimming left V 3 bases short and J 6 bases short, with 6 bases between. The CDR3 runs to 11 residues. CDR3 protein: CASSFAREQYF. The CDR3, as DNA: TGTGCCAGCAGTTTCGCTCGCGAGCAGTACTTC.

This clonotype occurred many times. The J gene is TRBJ2-5, the V gene TRBV20-1; TRBD2 aligns across 10 bases. CDR3 length equals 18 residues. Trimming cost V 0 bases and J 5 bases; bases outside gene matches: 15. Germline values: CDR1 DFQATT, CDR2 SNEGSKA (reference sequence). The CDR3 spells CSARDLAGVQPSRETQYF. The CDR3 DNA reads as TGCAGTGCTAGAGACCTAGCGGGGGTTCAACCCTCCCGGGAGACCCAGTACTTC.

The table lists this clonotype with a few counts. The V and J genes are TRBV6-1 and TRBJ2-7; no clear D gene. There are 15 residues in the CDR3. Trimming shortened V by 2 bases and J by 4 bases, and 15 bases separated the two germline ends. CDR1 MNHNS and CDR2 SASEGT come from the germline V gene. CDR3 in DNA: TGTGCCAGCAGTGAATTACCTTTGCCCGGTTACGAGCAGTACTTC. Its translation: CASSELPLPGYEQYF.

The CDR3 reads CASSPGGGPSYEQYF. The CDR3 DNA reads as TGTGCCAGCAGCCCTGGCGGGGGTCCGTCCTACGAGCAGTACTTC. The chain carries TRBV7-6 and TRBJ2-7, with 7 bases matching TRBD2. V trimming: 5 bases; J trimming: 1 base; junction bases outside the gene matches: 8. CDR3 length: 15 amino acids. The germline V gene has CDR1 SGHVS and CDR2 FNYEAQ.

The table lists this clonotype with many counts. The rearrangement joins TRBV28 to TRBJ2-1, with 8 positions matching TRBD1. Germline-derived CDR1 and CDR2 are MDHEN and SYDVKM. The CDR3 consists of 15 residues. The V segment lost 7 bases and the J segment 4 bases; nucleotides outside the gene matches: 9. The CDR3 DNA is TGTGCCAGCATCCCCCAGGGGGCTGGGTACAATGAGCAGTTCTTC. Translated: CASIPQGAGYNEQFF.

This clonotype was recorded a few times. The CDR3 DNA is TGTGCCAGCAGCCCGAGCGGGGTGAAGGGGAATGAGCAGTTCTTC. This codes for CASSPSGVKGNEQFF. The chain combines TRBV7-3 with TRBJ2-1; 7 nucleotides match TRBD2. The CDR3 extends over 15 amino acids. Germline V gene sequence: CDR1 SGHTA, CDR2 FQGTGA. The V segment lost 5 bases and the J segment 7 bases; nucleotides outside the gene matches: 11.

This clonotype was seen more than once but under ten times. The chain carries TRBV30 and TRBJ2-1; D is possibly TRBD2 (6 bases). This CDR3 has 14 amino acids. The V and J ends lost 0 bases and 4 bases respectively, with 10 bases between them. CDR1 GTSNPN and CDR2 SVGIG come from the germline V gene (reference sequence). DNA of the CDR3: TGTGCCTGGAGTGTAGGGCTAGCGTACAATGAGCAGTTCTTC. Protein: CAWSVGLAYNEQFF.

This clonotype was found a few times. The chain recombines TRBV19 with TRBJ2-2; D remains ambiguous. Germline-derived CDR1 and CDR2 are LNHDA and SQIVND (reference sequence). The CDR3 has 12 residues. V lost 9 bases to trimming and J lost 5 bases, with 10 bases between them. The chain's CDR3 is CARSPRTGELFF. DNA for the CDR3: TGTGCCAGATCCCCGCGGACCGGGGAGCTGTTTTTT.

Only a few counts were recorded for this clonotype. This chain joins TRBV10-2 and TRBJ2-3; 7 nucleotides agree with TRBD2. The CDR3 sequence is 16 residues long. The V gene's germline CDR1 is WSHSY and CDR2 SAAADI. V lost 4 bases and J lost 5; bases outside the gene matches: 12. The CDR3: CASSGRRGQRGDTQYF. For the CDR3, the DNA is TGCGCCAGCAGTGGAAGGCGGGGCCAGCGGGGAGATACGCAGTATTTT.

This clonotype occurred many times. The chain employs TRBV5-1 and TRBJ2-1; 7 bases align to TRBD2. This CDR3 contains 16 residues. The germline V gene encodes CDR1 SGHRS and CDR2 YFSETQ. Unmatched junction bases numbered 10, after V lost 5 bases and J lost 2 bases. CDR3 sequence: CASSRGGLPPYNEQFF. The CDR3 DNA sequence: TGCGCCAGCAGTCGTGGGGGACTACCTCCCTACAATGAGCAGTTCTTC.